Below, one T cell receptor (beta chain) is given with its context. The source of the sample is a study of control samples from healthy donors and cancer patients. Between the trimmed V and J ends, which lost 6 bases and 2 bases, there was a span of 10 bases. Germline loops: CDR1 SNHLY, CDR2 FYNNEI. The CDR3 loop spans 14 amino acids. Only in-frame clones appear in the TCRdb table, and some are missing; sequencing was by immunoSEQ multiplex PCR. The sample has about 120,000 clones; 85% to 95% are singletons. Specimen: PBMCs. The TCR was taken from a man older than 75 with head and neck cancer. The chain combines TRBV2 with TRBJ2-2; D is unclear. CDR3 region: CASSLVKNTGELFF. DNA for the CDR3: TGTGCCAGCAGCCTCGTTAAAAACACCGGGGAGCTGTTTTTT.